A selection of T cell receptor beta chains follows, all from one sample in a study of Graves' ophthalmopathy and Graves' hyperthyroidism. TCRdb independently ran MiXCR on the multiplex PCR reads; one entry per CDR3 protein. The table lists about 740,000 distinct CDR3 sequences, around 40% of them singletons, with approximately 43% in the top ten. Source material: peripheral blood. The receptors derive from an adult man with Graves' ophthalmopathy. CDR3s include the opening cysteine and the closing phenylalanine or tryptophan. D genes are given only for firm matches. The size entry is marked missing in some rows and otherwise reads once, few, many or a size class.

J gene	clone size	D gene	V gene	CDR3 DNA	CDR3 protein
TRBJ2-2	few	TRBD2	TRBV25-1	TGTGCCAGCAGTGGGACTAGCGGAGACACCGGGGAGCTGTTTTTT	CASSGTSGDTGELFF
TRBJ1-2	-	-	TRBV24-1	TGTGCCACCAGTGATTTAAAGCAGGGAGGGATCCGTGGCTACACCTTC	CATSDLKQGGIRGYTF
TRBJ2-5	many	-	TRBV7-2	TGTGCCAGCAGCTTAGGACCGTCCGAGGGCCAAGAGACCCAGTACTTC	CASSLGPSEGQETQYF
TRBJ2-2	many	TRBD2	TRBV7-6	TGTGCCAGCAGCTTAGGAGCGGGAGGGAACACCGGGGAGCTGTTTTTT	CASSLGAGGNTGELFF
TRBJ2-2	-	-	TRBV24-1	TGTGCCACCAGTGATACACTACCGAACACCGGGGAGCTGTTTTTT	CATSDTLPNTGELFF
TRBJ1-6	-	TRBD1	TRBV20-1	TGCAGTGCTCAGCGGGACAGGGGCTATTCACCCCTCCACTTT	CSAQRDRGYSPLHF
TRBJ2-5	-	-	TRBV7-2	TGTGCCAGCAGCTACAGAAGAGACCAGGGTCAAGAGACCCAGTACTTC	CASSYRRDQGQETQYF
TRBJ1-5	-	-	TRBV27	TGTGCCAGCAGTTTAATAGGAACAGGGCGTCAGCCCCAGCATTTT	CASSLIGTGRQPQHF
TRBJ1-4	once	TRBD1	TRBV29-1	TGCAGCGTTGTGAGGACAGGGCATTATGAAAAACTGTTTTTT	CSVVRTGHYEKLFF
TRBJ2-7	many	TRBD1	TRBV7-9	TGTGCCAGCAGCCCCGGGACAGGGGGCTACGAGCAGTACTTC	CASSPGTGGYEQYF
TRBJ1-4	-	TRBD1	TRBV24-1	TGTGCCACCAGTGACCCAGGGACAGGGTATAATAATGAAAAACTGTTTTTT	CATSDPGTGYNNEKLFF